This T cell receptor beta chain was captured in a study of spatial heterogeneity in lung cancer (dated by TCRdb to the late 2010s). Regarding the study in general: More beta-chain than alpha-chain transcripts were consistently detected, likely reflecting higher beta-chain transcript abundance. TCR transcript counts in tumor regions correlated strongly with a T cell transcriptional module score from matched bulk RNA-seq. TCR repertoire features were related to nonsynonymous mutation counts determined by whole-exome sequencing of tumor tissue. At surgery, roughly 220 tumor regions, around 67 matched nontumor lung samples and more than 55 PBMC samples were TCR-sequenced for both alpha and beta chains. In non-small cell lung cancer, the study made a quantitative comparison of TCR alpha and beta repertoires among multiple tumor regions, matched nontumor lung and blood. In the raw uncorrected reads, each unique combination of TCR and UMI appeared on average more than ten times. Summary of the overall study and its limitations: TCR-seq coverage of tumor T cells was estimated to be only around 7% for alpha chains and about 13% for beta chains. The tumor nonsynonymous mutation count correlated with the number of expanded intratumoral alpha and beta TCRs. Additional single-cell paired TCR alpha and beta sequencing was considered necessary to confirm, at a functional level, the hypothesis that regional TCRs recognize regional mutations. The count of ubiquitous expanded TCRs correlated with the count of ubiquitous nonsynonymous mutations, and the count of regional expanded TCRs correlated with the count of regional nonsynonymous mutations.

Libraries were built with 5' RACE. Sequencing was performed on a NextSeq 500. The TCR library protocol attached a unique molecular identifier to each TCR cDNA molecule to allow correction of PCR and sequencing errors. Per the source publication's procedure: Decombinator tools were used for TCR identification, UMI-based error correction and CDR3 extraction. Expanded TCRs were defined as those above a frequency of 2 per 1,000, corresponding to the top 1% of the tumor frequency distribution. Expanded tumor TCRs statistically deemed absent (corrected P<0.05) from at least one tumor region were classed as regional, and all other expanded tumor TCRs were classed as ubiquitous. Renyi diversity was computed with the R vegan package after each repertoire had been subsampled 100 times to 5,000 TCRs. CDR3 similarity networks were constructed using string-kernel similarity of amino acid triplets, with links drawn between CDR3s whose pairwise similarity was above 0.82. TCRdb reworked the public reads: Q25 trimming with fastp, MiXCR clone assembly, productive beta chains retained. Each CDR3 protein appears once, grouped with its most common genes and DNA. The V and J calls follow TCRdb's processing rather than the paper's. The sample table lists some 96,000 distinct CDR3 sequences, approximately 4.7% of them with a count of one. 21% of the sample is taken by the ten largest.

The sample's time point label, in plain terms: sample taken at primary tumor resection. Samples were obtained from 70 to 85 patients with early-stage, untreated non-small cell lung cancer from the lung TRACERx cohort. Whole RNA extracted from tumor and nontumor lung tissue, or from cryopreserved PBMC samples, was used for TCR sequencing without cell sorting. Only patients for whom sufficient RNA was available from at least two tumor regions were selected for TCR sequencing. Before selection, tumor and adjacent nontumor lung specimens were reviewed by a lung pathologist. V lost 5 bases and J lost 1 base; the stretch between them is 15 bases long. CDR1 DFQATT and CDR2 SNEGSKA are derived from the germline V gene (reference sequence). From the cysteine through the phenylalanine, the CDR3 covers 14 amino acids. Just the 42-base CDR3 DNA is kept, in frame starting at base 1. In this sample, this clonotype turned up many times. Its antigen remains undetermined. Base qualities are not provided; no much larger clone lies one nucleotide away.

The V and J segments used are TRBV20-1 and TRBJ2-7; TRBD2 is a possible D gene, resting on 6 matching bases. The sequences come from lung tumor tissue, collected at surgery. The receptor's source is a male donor with early-stage non-small cell lung cancer. The CDR3 region: CSAAVIGRSYEQYF. The nucleotides read TGCAGTGCTGCGGTGATCGGGAGATCCTACGAGCAGTACTTC.